The 17 T cell receptor beta chains in this list originate from one sample, sequenced in a study of post-analysis software for immune sequencing data (dated by TCRdb to between 2015 and 2017). Their antigens are not known. Overall study outcomes, separate from this receptor: Significantly higher frequencies in patients than in controls were found for roughly 5 TRBV segments, including TRBV5-6, TRBV5-1 and TRBV20-1.

The library was obtained by PCR. For sequencing, an Illumina HiSeq 2500 was employed. Unique molecular identifiers were incorporated into TCR beta cDNA libraries to reduce PCR and sequencing biases. Using fastp trimming at Q25 and MiXCR clonotype assembly, TCRdb reanalyzed the public sequencing data and kept in-frame beta chains. Rows matching on CDR3 protein sequence are summarized as one entry with the most common DNA and genes. This sample lists roughly 410,000 distinct CDR3 sequences; roughly 36% were detected once. The ten most abundant clones make up 10% to 15% of the sample. The sample consisted of blood. These receptors all come from a girl aged 5-17 years with multiple sclerosis.

The V gene is TRBV12-3 or TRBV12-4, the J gene TRBJ1-1, with D uncertain. CDR3 size: 12 residues. Trimming stripped 5 bases from V and 3 bases from J, with 7 bases between. This chain's CDR3 is CASSLIDTEAFF. DNA for the CDR3: TGTGCCAGCAGTCTGATTGACACTGAAGCTTTCTTT.

The chain carries TRBV4-3 and TRBJ2-1; TRBD1 matches at 8 bases. V lost 0 bases, J lost 1 base, and 2 bases stayed unmatched. This CDR3 spans 16 amino acids. Germline V gene data show CDR1 as LGHNA and CDR2 as YSLEER. CDR3: CASSQDWTGSYNEQFF. In DNA form, the CDR3 reads TGCGCCAGCAGCCAAGATTGGACAGGGTCCTACAATGAGCAGTTCTTC.

A few counts support this clonotype. The CDR3 DNA is TGTGCCAGCAGTTACCTGACAGGGGCGCCCAATGGCTACACCTTC. Translating it yields CASSYLTGAPNGYTF. The V and J genes are TRBV6-5 and TRBJ1-2; TRBD1 matches 8 bases. This CDR3 is built from 15 residues. J gave up 6 bases and V 2 bases, and 8 bases lay outside the gene matches. From germline, CDR1 is MNHEY and CDR2 SVGAGI.

V and J are TRBV6-6 and TRBJ1-5, with D perhaps matching TRBD1 (5 bases). This CDR3 spans 14 amino acids. CDR1 and CDR2 from the germline V gene are MNHNY and SVGAGI (reference sequence). The ends were cut back, 5 bases at V and 4 bases at J, with 12 bases in the middle. CDR3 sequence reads: CASSPGPQNQPQHF. DNA for the CDR3: TGTGCCAGCAGTCCGGGGCCACAGAATCAGCCCCAGCATTTT.

This chain joins TRBV29-1 and TRBJ2-1; weak D call: TRBD2 (5 bases). This CDR3 comprises 13 residues. CDR1 and CDR2 (germline): SQVTM, ANQGSEA. Trimming removed 5 bases at V and 4 bases at J, with 12 bases between. CDR3 region: CSVLEELYNEQFF. CDR3 in DNA: TGCAGCGTTCTGGAGGAGCTATACAATGAGCAGTTCTTC.

The chain has TRBV20-1 and TRBJ2-1; 9 nucleotides agree with TRBD1. With 6 bases clipped from V and 8 bases from J, the junction kept 8 bases outside the gene matches. This CDR3 is built from 13 residues. CDR1 and CDR2 from the germline V gene are DFQATT and SNEGSKA (reference sequence). The CDR3 DNA reads as TGCAGTGCCCCTGGGACAGGGTTCCATGAGCAGTTCTTC. Residues: CSAPGTGFHEQFF.

The V and J genes are TRBV3-1 and TRBJ2-7; no clear D gene. With 0 bases removed from V and 5 bases from J, the gap between germline ends came to 2 bases. The germline V gene encodes CDR1 LGHDT and CDR2 YNNKEL (reference sequence). There are 11 residues in the CDR3. The CDR3 is CASSQEDEQYF. CDR3 DNA sequence: TGTGCCAGCAGCCAAGAAGACGAGCAGTACTTC.

This clonotype has just a few counts. This chain uses TRBV6-1 with TRBJ1-5, with 9 nucleotides matching TRBD1. The V and J ends lost 0 bases and 4 bases, in that order; junction bases with no gene match: 7. CDR1 is MNHNS and CDR2 is SASEGT in the germline V gene. The length of the CDR3 is 17 residues. CDR3 sequence (DNA): TGTGCCAGCAGTGAAGCGGGACAGGGAAAAGGGAATCAGCCCCAGCATTTT. As protein: CASSEAGQGKGNQPQHF.

V is TRBV25-1 and J is TRBJ2-1; unclear D gene. Germline loops: CDR1 MGHDK, CDR2 SYGVNS. Trimming pared 6 bases from V and 8 bases from J, leaving 20 bases between. The length of the CDR3 is 15 residues. Here the CDR3 DNA reads TGTGCCAGCAGCGGAATCCGGGCCCCTCCGGATGAGCAGTTCTTC. It specifies CASSGIRAPPDEQFF.

This clonotype was observed a few times. The gene calls are TRBV4-2 and TRBJ1-1, with unresolved D. The CDR3 loop spans 14 amino acids. Trimming removed 2 bases from V and 0 bases from J, with 7 bases in between. Germline CDR1 reads LGHNA; CDR2 reads YNFKEQ. CDR3 region: CASSQFDLNTEAFF. CDR3 sequence (DNA): TGTGCCAGCAGCCAATTCGACCTGAACACTGAAGCTTTCTTT.

The chain carries TRBV10-1 and TRBJ1-1; perhaps TRBD1 as D (6 bases). The ends were cut back, 3 bases at V and 0 bases at J, with 23 bases in the middle. Per the germline V gene, CDR1 is WNHNN and CDR2 is SYGVQD (reference sequence). CDR3 size: 19 residues. CDR3 coding DNA: TGCGCCAGCAGTGAATATGTCAGGGGCGATTTCCTCATGAACACTGAAGCTTTCTTT. It codes for CASSEYVRGDFLMNTEAFF.

The rearrangement links TRBV5-6 to TRBJ1-1; 10 bases match TRBD1. The CDR3 has 14 residues. Per the germline V gene, CDR1 is SGHDT and CDR2 is YYEEEE. V lost 7 bases, J lost 7 bases, and 10 bases stayed unmatched. CDR3 bases: TGTGCCAGCTTAGGGACAGGGGAGGCGCTTGAAGCTTTCTTT. Protein sequence: CASLGTGEALEAFF. The whole variable domain, remainder taken from reference TRBV5-6 and TRBJ1-1, is DAGVTQSPTHLIKTRGQQVTLRCSPKSGHDTVSWYQQALGQGPQFIFQYYEEEERQRGNFPDRFSGHQFPNYSSELNVNALLLGDSALYLCASLGTGEALEAFFGQGTRLTVV.

The chain couples TRBV4-2 to TRBJ2-4; D remains ambiguous. V dropped 1 base and J dropped 5 bases, with 15 bases sitting between them. The CDR3 extends over 16 amino acids. Germline CDR1 and CDR2: LGHNA and YNFKEQ. CDR3 DNA: TGTGCCAGCAGCCAAGGTTGGAGAGTCATGGAAAACATTCAGTACTTC. Residues: CASSQGWRVMENIQYF.

V usage is TRBV7-2 and J usage is TRBJ2-5; 10 bases agree with TRBD1. There are 15 residues in the CDR3. Germline V gene data show CDR1 as SGHTA and CDR2 as FQGNSA. V gave up 6 bases and J gave up 1 base; unmatched junction bases: 5. The CDR3: CASRQTGGLQETQYF. The CDR3 DNA follows: TGTGCCAGCAGACAGACAGGGGGCCTCCAAGAGACCCAGTACTTC.

On this clonotype itself: Mismatch with germline at one junction end may stem from a read error. This sequence joins TRBV7-7 and TRBJ2-2; D tentatively fits TRBD1 or TRBD2 (5 bases each). CDR1 is SSHAT and CDR2 is FNYEAQ in the germline V gene (reference sequence). The CDR3 runs to 18 residues. CDR3 sequence reads: CASTPYEPPVGVTGELFF. The CDR3 region has the DNA TGTGCTAGCACCCCATATGAGCCGCCGGTGGGGGTCACCGGGGAGCTGTTTTTT.

The chain joins TRBV7-2 to TRBJ1-1, with D uncertain. Germline lookup yields CDR1 SGHTA and CDR2 FQGNSA. The CDR3 spans 14 residues. V lost 3 bases, J lost 1 base, and 9 bases lay in between. The CDR3 DNA is TGTGCCAGCAGCTTTACGCTCCGGAACACTGAAGCTTTCTTT. Translating gives CASSFTLRNTEAFF. The variable domain in full, with the rest retrieved from reference TRBV7-2 and TRBJ1-1, is GAGVSQSPSNKVTEKGKDVELRCDPISGHTALYWYRQSLGQGLEFLIYFQGNSAPDKSGLPSDRFSAERTGGSVSTLTIQRTQQEDSAVYLCASSFTLRNTEAFFGQGTRLTVV.

V and J are TRBV5-1 and TRBJ2-6, with D tentatively TRBD2 (6 bases). The V end lost 5 bases, the J end lost 1 base, and 16 bases lay between the germline ends. CDR1 and CDR2 (germline): SGHRS, YFSETQ. The CDR3 loop spans 17 amino acids. In nucleotides, the CDR3 is TGCGCCAGCAGGGAGGGGTCAGCTAGTTCTGGGGCCAACGTCCTGACTTTC. Its protein product is CASREGSASSGANVLTF.